This is a list of T cell receptor beta chains from one sample in a study of Ad26.COV2.S vaccination and SARS-CoV-2 variants. Here immunoSEQ multiplex PCR was the method, and the copy in TCRdb shows in-frame clones only, minus some. This sample yields about 430,000 clones, of which 75% to 95% are seen a single time; 12% belongs to the top ten. Here the sequenced sample was peripheral blood, taken in a trial of Ad26.COV2.S vaccine versus placebo. The receptors originated from a person between 18 and 59 years old who received the Ad26.COV2.S COVID-19 vaccine or a placebo. The CDR3 runs from the conserved cysteine through the conserved F or W. A D gene is named only where the DNA matches it firmly. Size is omitted from some rows. Given values are once, few, many or a class for expanded clones.

clone_size: once; j_call: TRBJ2-3; d_call: -; v_call: TRBV24-1; cdr3_aa: CATSESGQIKADTQYF; cdr3_nt: TGTGCCACCAGTGAGTCGGGACAAATTAAGGCAGATACGCAGTATTTT
clone_size: -; j_call: TRBJ1-4; d_call: -; v_call: TRBV7-6; cdr3_aa: CASSLAVGREEKLFF; cdr3_nt: TGTGCCAGCAGCTTAGCTGTAGGGAGAGAAGAAAAACTGTTTTTT
clone_size: -; j_call: TRBJ1-4; d_call: -; v_call: TRBV12-3/TRBV12-4; cdr3_aa: CASSLNSDEKLFF; cdr3_nt: TGTGCCAGCAGTTTAAACTCGGATGAAAAACTGTTTTTT
clone_size: -; j_call: TRBJ2-3; d_call: -; v_call: TRBV12-2; cdr3_aa: CASRLWAGRGDTQYF; cdr3_nt: TGTGCAAGTCGCCTCTGGGCGGGGAGGGGGGATACGCAGTATTTT
clone_size: -; j_call: TRBJ1-5; d_call: -; v_call: TRBV6-1; cdr3_aa: CASSGGPPLYNQPQHF; cdr3_nt: TGTGCCAGCAGTGGGGGACCTCCCCTTTACAATCAGCCCCAGCATTTT
clone_size: -; j_call: TRBJ2-7; d_call: TRBD1; v_call: TRBV11-2; cdr3_aa: CASGRTGYEQYF; cdr3_nt: TGTGCCAGCGGACGGACAGGCTACGAGCAGTACTTC
clone_size: -; j_call: TRBJ2-3; d_call: TRBD2; v_call: TRBV6-2/TRBV6-3; cdr3_aa: CASSYFPVSGRAPDTQYF; cdr3_nt: TGTGCCAGCAGTTACTTCCCGGTTAGCGGGAGGGCCCCAGATACGCAGTATTTT
clone_size: -; j_call: TRBJ1-1; d_call: -; v_call: TRBV28; cdr3_aa: CASSGSPFTEAFF; cdr3_nt: TGTGCCAGCTCCGGATCACCGTTCACTGAAGCTTTCTTT
clone_size: -; j_call: TRBJ2-7; d_call: TRBD1; v_call: TRBV28; cdr3_aa: CASSQTGQLSYEQYF; cdr3_nt: TGTGCCAGCAGCCAGACAGGGCAGCTTTCCTACGAGCAGTACTTC
clone_size: -; j_call: TRBJ2-7; d_call: -; v_call: TRBV18; cdr3_aa: CASSPTGSYEQYF; cdr3_nt: TGTGCCAGCTCACCAACCGGATCCTACGAGCAGTACTTC
clone_size: -; j_call: TRBJ2-1; d_call: -; v_call: TRBV5-4; cdr3_aa: CASSLRSSGGDEQFF; cdr3_nt: TGTGCCAGCAGCTTGAGGAGTTCAGGTGGTGATGAGCAGTTCTTC
clone_size: -; j_call: TRBJ2-7; d_call: TRBD1; v_call: TRBV5-4; cdr3_aa: CASSLGSRTGNEQYF; cdr3_nt: TGTGCCAGCAGCTTGGGGTCCAGGACAGGGAACGAGCAGTACTTC
clone_size: once; j_call: TRBJ2-1; d_call: -; v_call: TRBV5-1; cdr3_aa: CASSLARDGTYNEQFF; cdr3_nt: TGCGCCAGCAGCTTGGCCAGGGACGGTACCTACAATGAGCAGTTCTTC
clone_size: -; j_call: TRBJ1-1; d_call: -; v_call: TRBV29-1; cdr3_aa: CSVERGGGTEAFF; cdr3_nt: TGCAGCGTTGAACGAGGGGGAGGCACTGAAGCTTTCTTT
clone_size: -; j_call: TRBJ1-1; d_call: TRBD1; v_call: TRBV24-1; cdr3_aa: CAAQTGGKGTEAFF; cdr3_nt: TGTGCCGCCCAGACAGGGGGCAAGGGCACTGAAGCTTTCTTT
clone_size: -; j_call: TRBJ2-3; d_call: TRBD1; v_call: TRBV5-1; cdr3_aa: CASSSYGQGAKDTQYF; cdr3_nt: TGCGCCAGCAGCTCCTACGGACAGGGGGCTAAAGATACGCAGTATTTT
clone_size: few; j_call: TRBJ2-2; d_call: TRBD2; v_call: TRBV18; cdr3_aa: CASFPLAGDTGELFF; cdr3_nt: TGTGCCAGCTTCCCCCTAGCGGGAGACACCGGGGAGCTGTTTTTT
clone_size: -; j_call: TRBJ2-7; d_call: -; v_call: TRBV28; cdr3_aa: CASSASSYEQYF; cdr3_nt: TGTGCCAGCAGTGCTAGCTCCTACGAGCAGTACTTC
clone_size: -; j_call: TRBJ2-1; d_call: -; v_call: TRBV4-2; cdr3_aa: CASSQPGQQFF; cdr3_nt: TGTGCCAGCAGCCAACCAGGCCAGCAGTTCTTC
clone_size: -; j_call: TRBJ2-7; d_call: TRBD2; v_call: TRBV19; cdr3_aa: CASSIDALAGDRYEQYF; cdr3_nt: TGTGCCAGTAGTATAGACGCACTAGCGGGAGATCGGTACGAGCAGTACTTC
clone_size: -; j_call: TRBJ2-3; d_call: -; v_call: TRBV15; cdr3_aa: CATSRWTEITDTQYF; cdr3_nt: TGTGCCACCAGCAGATGGACCGAGATCACAGATACGCAGTATTTT
clone_size: -; j_call: TRBJ1-2; d_call: -; v_call: TRBV3-1/TRBV3-2; cdr3_aa: CASSQRNQGYGYTF; cdr3_nt: TGTGCCAGCAGCCAAAGGAACCAGGGATATGGCTACACCTTC
clone_size: -; j_call: TRBJ2-1; d_call: TRBD2; v_call: TRBV5-6; cdr3_aa: CASSLGVERDYNEQFF; cdr3_nt: TGTGCCAGCAGCTTGGGAGTCGAGCGGGATTACAATGAGCAGTTCTTC
clone_size: -; j_call: TRBJ1-6; d_call: -; v_call: TRBV4-3; cdr3_aa: CASSQAMASSYNSPLHF; cdr3_nt: TGCGCCAGCAGCCAAGCGATGGCTAGCTCCTATAATTCACCCCTCCACTTT
clone_size: -; j_call: TRBJ2-2; d_call: -; v_call: TRBV7-2; cdr3_aa: CASSFVQGNTGELFF; cdr3_nt: TGTGCCAGCAGCTTTGTACAGGGGAACACCGGGGAGCTGTTTTTT
clone_size: -; j_call: TRBJ2-7; d_call: -; v_call: TRBV7-9; cdr3_aa: CASSPPRQAYEQYF; cdr3_nt: TGTGCCAGCAGCCCTCCTCGACAGGCCTACGAGCAGTACTTC
clone_size: -; j_call: TRBJ2-3; d_call: TRBD2; v_call: TRBV29-1; cdr3_aa: CSVRSGGADTQYF; cdr3_nt: TGCAGCGTAAGGAGCGGGGGGGCAGATACGCAGTATTTT
clone_size: -; j_call: TRBJ2-7; d_call: TRBD1; v_call: TRBV6-5; cdr3_aa: CASRLGTGREQYF; cdr3_nt: TGTGCCAGCAGACTAGGGACAGGGCGCGAGCAGTACTTC
clone_size: many; j_call: TRBJ1-2; d_call: -; v_call: TRBV29-1; cdr3_aa: CSVGPGGDNYGYTF; cdr3_nt: TGCAGCGTTGGACCTGGGGGGGACAACTATGGCTACACCTTC
clone_size: -; j_call: TRBJ2-7; d_call: TRBD2; v_call: TRBV18; cdr3_aa: CASSPAGGPLYEQYF; cdr3_nt: TGTGCCAGCTCGCCAGCGGGAGGGCCTCTCTACGAGCAGTACTTC
clone_size: once; j_call: TRBJ2-1; d_call: TRBD2; v_call: TRBV11-2; cdr3_aa: CASSQLRDYNNEQFF; cdr3_nt: TGTGCCAGCAGCCAATTACGGGACTACAACAATGAGCAGTTCTTC
clone_size: -; j_call: TRBJ1-1; d_call: -; v_call: TRBV18; cdr3_aa: CASSPTGPETEAFF; cdr3_nt: TGTGCCAGCTCACCAACAGGCCCGGAGACTGAAGCTTTCTTT
clone_size: -; j_call: TRBJ1-1; d_call: -; v_call: TRBV19; cdr3_aa: CASSIGGAQTTEAFF; cdr3_nt: TGTGCCAGTAGTATAGGGGGGGCACAAACCACTGAAGCTTTCTTT
clone_size: -; j_call: TRBJ2-1; d_call: TRBD1; v_call: TRBV24-1; cdr3_aa: CATADRGDNPNEQFF; cdr3_nt: TGTGCCACCGCGGACAGGGGGGACAACCCCAATGAGCAGTTCTTC
clone_size: few; j_call: TRBJ2-1; d_call: TRBD2; v_call: TRBV27; cdr3_aa: CASSRQTASGSHEQFF; cdr3_nt: TGTGCCAGCAGTAGACAAACGGCTAGCGGGAGCCATGAGCAGTTCTTC
clone_size: -; j_call: TRBJ2-3; d_call: -; v_call: TRBV9; cdr3_aa: CASSVGPGIGTDTQYF; cdr3_nt: TGTGCCAGCAGCGTAGGTCCGGGGATAGGCACAGATACGCAGTATTTT
clone_size: -; j_call: TRBJ2-7; d_call: -; v_call: TRBV6-1; cdr3_aa: CASSEEDRKQYF; cdr3_nt: TGTGCCAGCAGTGAAGAGGACAGAAAGCAGTACTTC
clone_size: -; j_call: TRBJ2-2; d_call: TRBD2; v_call: TRBV27; cdr3_aa: CASSTSGRGPGELFF; cdr3_nt: TGTGCCAGCAGCACTAGCGGGAGGGGTCCCGGGGAGCTGTTTTTT
clone_size: -; j_call: TRBJ2-7; d_call: -; v_call: TRBV12-2; cdr3_aa: CASRPRGCREVNEQYF; cdr3_nt: TGTGCAAGTCGTCCCCGGGGGTGCAGGGAAGTAAACGAGCAGTACTTC
clone_size: -; j_call: TRBJ1-1; d_call: TRBD1; v_call: TRBV7-9; cdr3_aa: CASSSRQGTAEAFF; cdr3_nt: TGTGCCAGCAGCTCCAGACAGGGGACGGCTGAAGCTTTCTTT
clone_size: -; j_call: TRBJ1-2; d_call: -; v_call: TRBV10-3; cdr3_aa: CAISEREGYTF; cdr3_nt: TGTGCCATCAGTGAAAGGGAGGGCTACACCTTC
clone_size: -; j_call: TRBJ2-1; d_call: -; v_call: TRBV9; cdr3_aa: CASSRIAGRPGDRLNNEQFF; cdr3_nt: TGTGCCAGCAGCCGTATTGCGGGGAGACCAGGGGATCGACTCAACAATGAGCAGTTCTTC
clone_size: -; j_call: TRBJ2-1; d_call: TRBD2; v_call: TRBV6-5; cdr3_aa: CASSYSVSGSLNEQFF; cdr3_nt: TGTGCCAGCAGTTACTCGGTTAGCGGGAGCTTGAATGAGCAGTTCTTC
clone_size: -; j_call: TRBJ2-3; d_call: -; v_call: TRBV3-1/TRBV3-2; cdr3_aa: CASSPRRGPADTQYF; cdr3_nt: TGTGCCAGCAGCCCAAGGAGGGGGCCCGCAGATACGCAGTATTTT
clone_size: once; j_call: TRBJ2-4; d_call: -; v_call: TRBV6-5; cdr3_aa: CATLDHKNIQYF; cdr3_nt: TGTGCCACCCTGGACCACAAAAACATTCAGTACTTC
clone_size: -; j_call: TRBJ2-7; d_call: -; v_call: TRBV5-5; cdr3_aa: CASSLLKGSYEQYF; cdr3_nt: TGTGCCAGCAGCTTACTTAAAGGCTCCTACGAGCAGTACTTC
clone_size: -; j_call: TRBJ1-4; d_call: -; v_call: TRBV19; cdr3_aa: CASTDGGTNEKLFF; cdr3_nt: TGTGCCAGTACGGACGGCGGAACTAATGAAAAACTGTTTTTT
clone_size: -; j_call: TRBJ2-2; d_call: -; v_call: TRBV24-1; cdr3_aa: CATSDLSSGELFF; cdr3_nt: TGTGCCACCAGTGATTTGTCCTCCGGGGAGCTGTTTTTT
clone_size: few; j_call: TRBJ2-7; d_call: -; v_call: TRBV4-1; cdr3_aa: CASSQEGRGYEQYF; cdr3_nt: TGCGCCAGCAGCCAAGAAGGGCGCGGCTACGAGCAGTACTTC
clone_size: -; j_call: TRBJ2-7; d_call: TRBD1; v_call: TRBV5-1; cdr3_aa: CASSPEIGTGSYEQYF; cdr3_nt: TGCGCCAGCAGCCCGGAGATCGGGACAGGCTCCTACGAGCAGTACTTC
clone_size: once; j_call: TRBJ2-5; d_call: -; v_call: TRBV6-5; cdr3_aa: CATLGPGQTQYF; cdr3_nt: TGTGCCACCTTGGGACCGGGACAGACCCAGTACTTC
clone_size: -; j_call: TRBJ2-2; d_call: -; v_call: TRBV28; cdr3_aa: CASSSTTSPAGELFF; cdr3_nt: TGTGCCAGCAGTTCAACAACTAGTCCCGCCGGGGAGCTGTTTTTT
clone_size: -; j_call: TRBJ2-7; d_call: TRBD2; v_call: TRBV10-3; cdr3_aa: CATTGTSISEQYF; cdr3_nt: TGTGCCACCACCGGGACTAGCATTTCCGAGCAGTACTTC
clone_size: -; j_call: TRBJ2-3; d_call: TRBD2; v_call: TRBV18; cdr3_aa: CASSPLLAGTSTDTQYF; cdr3_nt: TGTGCCAGCTCACCACTCCTAGCGGGGACAAGCACAGATACGCAGTATTTT
clone_size: few; j_call: TRBJ1-3; d_call: TRBD1; v_call: TRBV18; cdr3_aa: CASSPPSPGTGRGNTIYF; cdr3_nt: TGTGCCAGCTCACCTCCGAGTCCCGGGACAGGGCGCGGAAACACCATATATTTT